These T cell receptor beta chains were read from a single sample in a study of cytomegalovirus exposure and HLA in healthy donors. TCRdb's table, derived via immunoSEQ multiplex PCR, lists solely in-frame clones and lacks some. The profile shows fewer than 200,000 clones, roughly 68% of them singletons. Sequences were obtained from PBMCs. These TCRs come from a woman aged 25 to 39 in good health and CMV-seronegative. Both conserved end residues are part of each CDR3. The D gene is left open where the match is weak. Expanded clones get a size class; other rows say once, few or many, or leave the size out.

clone size,J gene,V gene,D gene,CDR3 DNA,CDR3 protein
.,TRBJ2-1,TRBV4-3,.,TGCGCCAGCAGCCAAAGACTATACAATGAGCAGTTCTTC,CASSQRLYNEQFF
.,TRBJ2-4,TRBV13,TRBD1,TGTGCCAGCAGCGCCGGGACAGAAAACATTCAGTACTTC,CASSAGTENIQYF
.,TRBJ1-1,TRBV7-3,.,TGTGCCAGCAGCTTATGGGCGAACGCTGAAGCTTTCTTT,CASSLWANAEAFF
.,TRBJ1-1,TRBV29-1,.,TGCAGCGTCCCCCAGAACACTGAAGCTTTCTTT,CSVPQNTEAFF
.,TRBJ1-4,TRBV9,TRBD1,TGTGCCAGCAGCGCACAGGGGGCCCTGGCTAATGAAAAACTGTTTTTT,CASSAQGALANEKLFF
.,TRBJ2-1,TRBV5-1,TRBD1,TGCGCCAGCAGCTCTGGACAGGGGACCACCTACAATGAGCAGTTCTTC,CASSSGQGTTYNEQFF
.,TRBJ2-3,TRBV7-8,TRBD2,TGTGCCAGCAGCACCGGACTAGCGGGCCCAACAGATACGCAGTATTTT,CASSTGLAGPTDTQYF
.,TRBJ1-1,TRBV4-3,.,TGCGCCAGCAGCCAAGATAGACACAGGCCTCCGAACACTGAAGCTTTCTTT,CASSQDRHRPPNTEAFF
.,TRBJ1-5,TRBV4-1,.,TGCGCCAGCAGTCCAAGTGGTGTCGGGGTAGGCAATCAGCCCCAGCATTTT,CASSPSGVGVGNQPQHF
.,TRBJ1-2,TRBV19,.,TGTGCCAGTAGTATTCAGGCCTCCTCCTATGGCTACACCTTC,CASSIQASSYGYTF
.,TRBJ2-7,TRBV11-2,.,TGTGCCAGCAGCTTAGATCTGGTTGGCAGGTCCTACGAGCAGTACTTC,CASSLDLVGRSYEQYF
few,TRBJ1-1,TRBV7-3,.,TGTGCCAGCAGCTTAAGAGAGCGGGGGTTCATGAACACTGAAGCTTTCTTT,CASSLRERGFMNTEAFF
.,TRBJ2-5,TRBV7-9,.,TGTGCCAGCAGCCCCCCTACGTACCAAGAGACCCAGTACTTC,CASSPPTYQETQYF
.,TRBJ2-1,TRBV7-2,.,TGTGCCAGCGACCCGGGGTGGCCGAAGAATGAGCAGTTCTTC,CASDPGWPKNEQFF
.,TRBJ1-2,TRBV29-1,TRBD1,TGCAGCGTCGACGACAGGGGTGATGGCTACACCTTC,CSVDDRGDGYTF
.,TRBJ2-5,TRBV5-8,.,TGTGCCAGCAGCCGGTACCAAGAGACCCAGTACTTC,CASSRYQETQYF
.,TRBJ2-5,TRBV6-4,.,TGTGCCAGCAGTGGGGGGCAAGATCAGTACTTC,CASSGGQDQYF
.,TRBJ1-4,TRBV7-9,TRBD1,TGTGCCAGCATAAGACAGGGGGCAAATGAAAAACTGTTTTTT,CASIRQGANEKLFF
.,TRBJ2-3,TRBV9,TRBD2,TGTGCCAGCAGCGTAACTAGCGGGATGGATACGCAGTATTTT,CASSVTSGMDTQYF
.,TRBJ2-3,TRBV7-2,TRBD2,TGTGCCACCAGCAGGACTAGCGGGAGTAGTACAGATACGCAGTATTTT,CATSRTSGSSTDTQYF
.,TRBJ1-5,TRBV6-6,.,TGTGCCAGCAGTTACTCTGCCGCAACAAATCAGCCCCAGCATTTT,CASSYSAATNQPQHF
once,TRBJ2-1,TRBV10-1,TRBD2,TGCGCCAGCTCGGCCGGGACTAGCGGCTACAATGAGCAGTTCTTC,CASSAGTSGYNEQFF
.,TRBJ1-1,TRBV7-8,TRBD1,TGTGCCAGCAGCTTAGCGCTTCAGGGGGGAATGCGGAACACTGAAGCTTTCTTT,CASSLALQGGMRNTEAFF
.,TRBJ2-2,TRBV2,.,TGTGCCAGCAGTGCCCTGGTCGCAGGGACGAACACCGGGGAGCTGTTTTTT,CASSALVAGTNTGELFF
.,TRBJ2-7,TRBV2,.,TGTGCCAGCAACACAGGGTACAGCTCCTACGAGCAGTACTTC,CASNTGYSSYEQYF
few,TRBJ2-7,TRBV10-2,.,TGCGCCAGCAGCCCAGGCTACGAGCAGTACTTC,CASSPGYEQYF
.,TRBJ1-5,TRBV11-2,.,TGTGCCAGCAGCTTAGGGACAGTTAGCAATCAGCCCCAGCATTTT,CASSLGTVSNQPQHF
.,TRBJ1-6,TRBV5-4,.,TGTGCCAGCAGCTTGGACAGCAATTCACCCCTCCACTTT,CASSLDSNSPLHF
.,TRBJ2-4,TRBV19,TRBD1,TGTGCCAGTAGTATGGGGCAGGGGGCGGCCAAAAACATTCAGTACTTC,CASSMGQGAAKNIQYF
.,TRBJ2-2,TRBV5-1,TRBD1,TGCGCCAGCAGCTTTGGGGACAGGGGGCGAGAGCTGTTTTTT,CASSFGDRGRELFF
.,TRBJ1-1,TRBV13,.,TGTGCCAGCAGATTTAGAGTTGTAAGAAACACTGAAGCTTTCTTT,CASRFRVVRNTEAFF
.,TRBJ2-1,TRBV5-1,TRBD2,TGCGCCAGCAGCTTGGCCCTAGCGGGAGAGGACAATGAGCAGTTCTTC,CASSLALAGEDNEQFF
.,TRBJ1-6,TRBV2,.,TGTGCCAGCAGTGCCGGGGGAGGTAATTCACCCCTCCACTTT,CASSAGGGNSPLHF
.,TRBJ2-5,TRBV7-2,TRBD2,TGTGCCAGCAGCCGGGGGGTTGGCCCTGAGTCCCAGTACTTC,CASSRGVGPESQYF
.,TRBJ2-7,TRBV2,.,TGTGCCAGCAGTGAGTCAGGGTTCCACGAGCAGTACTTC,CASSESGFHEQYF
.,TRBJ1-5,TRBV27,.,TGTGCCAGCAGTTTAAGGGGGCAGCCCCAGCATTTT,CASSLRGQPQHF
once,TRBJ2-3,TRBV5-1,TRBD2,TGCGCCAGCAGCCCTCTAGCGGTAGGCACAGATACGCAGTATTTT,CASSPLAVGTDTQYF
once,TRBJ2-3,TRBV10-2,TRBD2,TGCGCCAGCCTAAAGCGGGAGGGAAATACAGATACGCAGTATTTT,CASLKREGNTDTQYF
.,TRBJ2-7,TRBV15,.,TGTGCCACCAGTGGGGACACACTGGGGTTCTACGAGCAGTACTTC,CATSGDTLGFYEQYF
.,TRBJ1-1,TRBV6-4,TRBD1,TGTGCCAGCAGGCGGACAGGGGCCCCGAACACTGAAGCTTTCTTT,CASRRTGAPNTEAFF
few,TRBJ2-1,TRBV7-2,.,TGTGCCAGCAGCTTAATTCCGGGAGAGCCCTACAATGAGCAGTTCTTC,CASSLIPGEPYNEQFF
.,TRBJ2-5,TRBV10-3,.,TGTGCCATCAGTGAGTCTTTAGCAGAAGAGACCCAGTACTTC,CAISESLAEETQYF
few,TRBJ2-2,TRBV5-4,TRBD1,TGTGCCAGCAGCTTGGTGCAGGGGGCGAGTACCGGGGAGCTGTTTTTT,CASSLVQGASTGELFF
few,TRBJ2-5,TRBV5-4,.,TGTGCCAGCAGCCCATTACGGGGGGCAGAGACCCAGTACTTC,CASSPLRGAETQYF
few,TRBJ2-7,TRBV11-2,TRBD2,TGTGCCAGCAGGCGTGGGGGGGGTGGTCGCGCTGATAAGCAGTACTTC,CASRRGGGGRADKQYF
.,TRBJ1-1,TRBV7-9,.,TGTGCCAGCAGCTTATGGCAGGGGAACACTGAAGCTTTCTTT,CASSLWQGNTEAFF
.,TRBJ2-1,TRBV5-4,TRBD1,TGTGCCAGCAGCCAAGGGGGCAGGGCCTCCTACAATGAGCAGTTCTTC,CASSQGGRASYNEQFF